Below are 25 T cell receptor beta chains sequenced from a single sample in a study of T cell repertoires in aging, cancer and after chemotherapy. The template was genomic DNA from peripheral blood, not RNA. A mixed TRB-A/B primer pool amplified rearranged TRB by multiplex touch-down PCR. TCRdb ran MiXCR on the multiplex PCR reads and lists one entry per CDR3 protein. The table includes approximately 2,100 distinct CDR3 sequences, just under 20% detected once. Sequencing input: blood. These TCRs come from a human donor with a solid tumor.

By proportion, this clonotype is medium-sized. This chain connects TRBV7-9 to TRBJ2-2; TRBD2 is a possible D gene (6 bases). Germline lookup yields CDR1 SEHNR and CDR2 FQNEAQ (reference sequence). V was pared by 4 bases and J by 2 bases, with 11 bases between. This CDR3 is 15 amino acids long. The CDR3 region is CASSWSGGNTGELFF. The CDR3 DNA is TGTGCCAGCAGCTGGTCCGGGGGAAACACCGGGGAGCTGTTTTTT.

This clonotype was detected a few times. The J gene is TRBJ2-1, the V gene TRBV20-1; no reliable D call. V lost 0 bases and J lost 8, with 17 bases in between. This CDR3 spans 15 amino acids. From germline, CDR1 is DFQATT and CDR2 SNEGSKA (reference sequence). CDR3 protein: CSARDLDVWQHEQFF. The CDR3 DNA follows: TGCAGTGCTAGAGATCTTGACGTTTGGCAGCATGAGCAGTTCTTC.

This clonotype was picked up a small number of times. V is TRBV20-1 and J is TRBJ2-5, with D possibly TRBD2 on 5 matching bases. With 5 bases removed from V and 5 bases from J, the gap between germline ends came to 21 bases. The CDR3 has 15 residues. The germline CDR1 and CDR2 sequences are DFQATT and SNEGSKA (reference sequence). The CDR3 sequence is CSASPGGLTGETQYF. The DNA for the CDR3 is TGCAGTGCTTCCCCAGGAGGACTTACCGGTGAGACCCAGTACTTC.

This clonotype counts as medium-sized. The chain joins TRBV27 to TRBJ2-3; TRBD2 is a possible D gene (7 bases). The CDR3 loop spans 15 amino acids. Germline V gene lookup returns CDR1 MNHEY and CDR2 SMNVEV (reference sequence). Trimming cost V 6 bases and J 6 bases, with 19 bases left between them. CDR3 region: CASSLGGGGIDTQYF. The DNA of the CDR3 is TGTGCCAGCAGCCTAGGAGGGGGGGGGATTGATACGCAGTATTTT.

This clonotype has a handful of counts. A single base separates this from a much larger clone, so it may be a read error. V usage is TRBV5-6 and J usage is TRBJ2-7; 7 positions match TRBD2. The trim removed 4 bases at V and 4 bases at J, leaving 17 bases unmatched. The CDR3 runs 17 residues. CDR1 SGHDT and CDR2 YYEEEE come from the germline V gene. This chain's CDR3 is CASSPPPLASEEYEQYF. DNA for the CDR3: TGTGCCAGCAGCCCCCCGCCACTAGCGTCAGAGGAATACGAGCAGTACTTC.

The chain couples TRBV12-3 or TRBV12-4 to TRBJ1-6, with a weak D call TRBD1 (6 bases). This CDR3 comprises 14 residues. With 6 bases removed from V and 7 bases from J, the gap between germline ends came to 13 bases. The CDR3 sequence: CASSPGQYNSPLHF. CDR3 coding DNA: TGTGCCAGCAGCCCCGGACAGTACAATTCACCCCTCCACTTT.

The chain uses TRBV18 and TRBJ1-4, with TRBD1 matching 9 bases. The CDR3 spans 16 residues. CDR1 is KGHSH, CDR2 LQKENI, per germline. V lost 3 bases and J lost 7; bases outside the gene matches: 9. The CDR3, as DNA: TGTGCCAGCTCACCTCCCGGGACAGGGTCTGGTGAAAAACTGTTTTTT. Its translation: CASSPPGTGSGEKLFF.

This clonotype was counted only a few times. The CDR3 sequence: CASSAFDSVNTGELFF. Here the CDR3 DNA reads TGTGCCAGCAGTGCCTTTGACAGTGTGAACACCGGGGAGCTGTTTTTT. This chain uses TRBV2 with TRBJ2-2; D is perhaps TRBD1 (5 bases). Germline lookup yields CDR1 SNHLY and CDR2 FYNNEI. The CDR3 contains 16 residues. Trimming removed 4 bases at V and 1 base at J, with 13 bases between.

This clonotype is labeled as medium-sized. This rearrangement joins TRBV28 to TRBJ1-6, with a possible D match to TRBD1 (5 bases). The V and J ends lost 1 base and 10 bases respectively, with 14 bases between them. From germline, CDR1 is MDHEN and CDR2 SYDVKM. This CDR3 is built from 15 residues. The DNA of the CDR3 is TGTGCCAGCAGTTTATTGCGGGGCACGAGGTCACCCCTCCACTTT. Protein sequence: CASSLLRGTRSPLHF.

Within the sample, this clonotype is medium-sized. This chain uses TRBV6-6 with TRBJ2-3; 7 bases map to TRBD1. Trimming cost V 4 bases and J 0 bases; bases outside gene matches: 13. Germline assignment: CDR1 MNHNY and CDR2 SVGAGI (reference sequence). The CDR3 extends over 18 amino acids. Here the CDR3 reads CASSSQGQPITSTDTQYF. In DNA, the CDR3 is TGTGCCAGCAGTTCCCAGGGACAGCCGATAACTAGCACAGATACGCAGTATTTT.

The sample holds a few counts of this clonotype. The V gene is TRBV2, the J gene TRBJ2-2; 11 positions agree with TRBD1. This CDR3 is built from 16 residues. Losses at the gene ends were 5 bases for V and 4 bases for J; bases not matched to a gene: 6. Germline loops: CDR1 SNHLY, CDR2 FYNNEI. CDR3: CASSLDRGPVTGELFF. The CDR3 coding sequence is TGTGCCAGCAGTCTGGACAGGGGGCCCGTCACCGGGGAGCTGTTTTTT.

The rearrangement joins TRBV5-5 to TRBJ2-2; D unclear. V shed 4 bases and J shed 8 bases, with 9 bases lying between them. This CDR3 is 12 amino acids long. Per germline, CDR1 SGHKS and CDR2 YYEKEE (reference sequence). This CDR3 reads CASSTQAGELFF. The CDR3 region has the DNA TGTGCCAGCAGCACCCAGGCAGGGGAGCTGTTTTTT.

V is TRBV11-2 and J is TRBJ1-3, with D hard to call. This CDR3 comprises 16 residues. Trimming removed 4 bases at V and 0 bases at J, with 13 bases between. The germline gives CDR1 SGHAT, CDR2 FQNNGV. The CDR3 spells CASSSLTGSSGNTIYF. The DNA of the CDR3 is TGTGCCAGCAGCTCCCTGACGGGGAGCTCTGGAAACACCATATATTTT. Full variable domain (remainder filled in from reference TRBV11-2 and TRBJ1-3): EAGVAQSPRYKIIEKRQSVAFWCNPISGHATLYWYQQILGQGPKLLIQFQNNGVVDDSQLPKDRFSAERLKGVDSTLKIQPAKLEDSAVYLCASSSLTGSSGNTIYFGEGSWLTVV.

By share, this clonotype ranks as medium-sized. The V and J genes are TRBV6-6 and TRBJ1-3; 7 nucleotides align to TRBD1. With 6 bases clipped from V and 0 bases from J, the junction kept 11 bases outside the gene matches. Germline CDR1 is MNHNY and CDR2 is SVGAGI (reference sequence). The CDR3 sequence is 17 residues long. The CDR3: CASSNTGVTISGNTIYF. The CDR3 DNA sequence: TGTGCCAGCAGCAATACAGGGGTTACTATCTCTGGAAACACCATATATTTT.

In this sample, this clonotype is large. This chain connects TRBV12-3 or TRBV12-4 to TRBJ1-6, with 9 bases lining up with TRBD1. The CDR3 consists of 15 residues. The junction had 2 bases not matched to a gene; V was cut back by 2 bases and J by 6 bases. The CDR3 DNA reads TGTGCCAGCAGTTTAAGGGGACAGGGTAATTCACCCCTCCACTTT. It yields the protein CASSLRGQGNSPLHF.

In its sample, this clonotype is medium-sized. This chain uses TRBV2 with TRBJ2-1; D uncertain. Germline CDR1 reads SNHLY; CDR2 reads FYNNEI. V lost 3 bases, J lost 7 bases, and 1 base lay in between. This CDR3 has 10 residues. The CDR3 reads CASSENEQFF. In nucleotides, the CDR3 is TGTGCCAGCAGTGAGAATGAGCAGTTCTTC.

This clonotype was recorded only once. Sequence at one end of the junction differs from germline and may be a read error. The V gene is TRBV24-1, the J gene TRBJ2-1; D uncertain. This CDR3 has 13 residues. Germline loops: CDR1 KGHDR, CDR2 SFDVKD. CDR3 loop: CASSVGPYNEQFF. CDR3 DNA: TGTGCCAGCAGTGTCGGGCCATACAATGAGCAGTTCTTC.

This clonotype was picked up a small number of times. The chain employs TRBV7-3 and TRBJ1-1, with D maybe TRBD1 (6 bases). The CDR3 has 13 amino acids. From germline, CDR1 is SGHTA and CDR2 FQGTGA. Deletions cut 2 bases from V and 3 bases from J, with 7 bases between. CDR3 sequence (DNA): TGTGCCAGCAGCTTAGGGGGGCACACTGAAGCTTTCTTT. The encoded protein is CASSLGGHTEAFF.

By its share, this clonotype is medium-sized. This rearrangement joins TRBV6-6 to TRBJ2-1, with a weak D call TRBD1 (5 bases). The V gene lost 5 bases and the J gene lost 0 bases, with 8 bases spanning the gap. CDR1 and CDR2 from the germline V gene are MNHNY and SVGAGI (reference sequence). CDR3 length: 14 amino acids. CDR3 DNA sequence: TGTGCCAGCAGTCGACAGATCTCCTACAATGAGCAGTTCTTC. It specifies CASSRQISYNEQFF.

This clonotype counts as large (0.1 to 1%). At one end, the junction sequence differs from germline, possibly due to a read error. CDR3 region: CSVDGTLGLF. The CDR3 DNA sequence: TGCAGCGTTGATGGCACCTTGGGCCTTTTT. The chain combines TRBV29-1 with TRBJ1-1; D gene unclear. Germline assignment: CDR1 SQVTM and CDR2 ANQGSEA. This CDR3 region has 10 residues.

This clonotype is labeled medium-sized. The V and J genes are TRBV10-1 and TRBJ2-2, with D hard to call. The CDR3 has 17 amino acids. Germline V CDR1 and CDR2: WNHNN, SYGVQD (reference sequence). Trimming shortened V by 3 bases and J by 2 bases, and 16 bases separated the two germline ends. The CDR3 sequence: CASSDSSLDLNTGELFF. CDR3 DNA sequence: TGCGCCAGCAGTGACTCGTCCTTGGATCTTAACACCGGGGAGCTGTTTTTT.

This clonotype showed up just once. A read error is possible here, since a much larger clone lies one base away. CDR3 DNA sequence: TGCGCCAGCAGCTTGGAGGCATCAGATACGCAGTATTTT. Translating it yields CASSLEASDTQYF. This rearrangement joins TRBV5-3 to TRBJ2-3; D possibly corresponds to TRBD2 (5 bases). TRBV5-3 is reported as an ORF; its role is uncertain. This CDR3 is 13 amino acids long.

The V call is TRBV5-1, the J call TRBJ2-1; TRBD2 matches at 9 bases. The length of the CDR3 is 16 residues. Germline V lookup: CDR1 SGHRS, CDR2 YFSETQ. Germline trimming cut 3 bases from V and 7 bases from J; bases unmatched to any gene: 11. CDR3 coding DNA: TGCGCCAGCAGCTGGACAACGGGCGGGAGGGGTAATGAGCAGTTCTTC. As protein: CASSWTTGGRGNEQFF.

This clonotype was counted a few times. The gene calls are TRBV20-1 and TRBJ1-2; 8 positions match TRBD1. The CDR3 totals 14 residues. Unmatched junction bases numbered 10, after V lost 4 bases and J lost 6 bases. The germline gives CDR1 DFQATT, CDR2 SNEGSKA (reference sequence). CDR3 bases: TGCAGTGCTACCCGGACAGGGACACCGAATGGCTACACCTTC. Translation: CSATRTGTPNGYTF.

The chain is built from TRBV7-2 and TRBJ2-7; no definite D call. The V end was cut by 0 bases, the J end by 1 base, with 4 bases between. This CDR3 is 13 amino acids long. CDR1 SGHTA and CDR2 FQGNSA come from the germline V gene. CDR3 DNA sequence: TGTGCCAGCAGCTTAGCTTATTCCTACGAGCAGTACTTC. Protein: CASSLAYSYEQYF.